A single sample gave rise to the 11 T cell receptor beta chains below, sequenced in a study of cytomegalovirus exposure and HLA in healthy donors. Amplification used 60 Vbeta primers and 13 Jbeta primers. This table comes from immunoSEQ multiplex PCR, and its TCRdb copy is limited to in-frame clones, with some not included. The table lists approximately 67,000 clones, approximately 67% of them singletons. The sample consisted of PBMCs. The receptor source for this set is a woman between 25 and 40 years old in good health and CMV-seronegative.

The rearrangement links TRBV7-3 to TRBJ1-4, with D possibly TRBD1 on 6 matching bases. CDR3 length equals 14 residues. Trimming took off 8 bases at V and 0 bases at J, with 10 bases between the two ends. CDR1 is SGHTA, CDR2 FQGTGA, per germline. The CDR3 protein is CASWDTATNEKLFF. CDR3 DNA sequence: TGTGCCAGCTGGGACACTGCAACTAATGAAAAACTGTTTTTT.

This chain links TRBV28 with TRBJ1-1, with D possibly TRBD1 on 5 matching bases. CDR1 is MDHEN, CDR2 SYDVKM, per germline. V was pared by 0 bases and J by 1 base, with 12 bases between. The CDR3 is 16 residues long. The DNA of the CDR3 is TGTGCCAGCAGTTTATGGATGGGAGGGGCGAACACTGAAGCTTTCTTT. The encoded protein is CASSLWMGGANTEAFF.

The rearrangement uses TRBV7-2 and TRBJ2-5; 7 bases are shared with TRBD1. The length of the CDR3 is 15 residues. Germline V gene data show CDR1 as SGHTA and CDR2 as FQGNSA. V lost 5 bases, J lost 1 base, and 7 bases stayed unmatched. CDR3 loop: CASSKRWTGQETQYF. CDR3 in DNA: TGTGCCAGCAGCAAACGTTGGACAGGCCAAGAGACCCAGTACTTC.

This chain joins TRBV28 and TRBJ2-5; tentative D call: TRBD2 (5 bases). Germline-derived CDR1 and CDR2 are MDHEN and SYDVKM. The CDR3 consists of 14 residues. V was cut by 7 bases and J by 1 base, with 13 bases left in between. As DNA, the CDR3 is TGTGCCAGCACCAGCCCGGGGTCCCAAGAGACCCAGTACTTC. This sequence encodes CASTSPGSQETQYF.

The gene calls are TRBV9 and TRBJ2-5; the D gene is possibly TRBD2 (7 bases). The CDR3 is made up of 15 amino acids. With 0 bases removed from V and 4 bases from J, the gap between germline ends came to 13 bases. Per the germline V gene, CDR1 is SGDLS and CDR2 is YYNGEE. The CDR3 here is CASSVAGEGGETQYF. The CDR3 coding sequence is TGTGCCAGCAGCGTAGCTGGGGAGGGGGGAGAGACCCAGTACTTC.

This chain's CDR3 is CASSYGLQGSENEQFF. The CDR3 DNA is TGTGCCAGCAGTTACGGGTTACAGGGGAGTGAGAATGAGCAGTTCTTC. The chain is built from TRBV6-5 and TRBJ2-1, with 7 bases aligning to TRBD1. Germline CDR1 MNHEY, CDR2 SVGAGI. The CDR3 covers 16 residues. Trimming at V came to 2 bases and at J to 7 bases, leaving 11 bases not matched to a gene.

There are many counts of this clone. The chain employs TRBV5-1 and TRBJ2-6; D is perhaps TRBD1 (5 bases). V lost 1 base to trimming and J lost 4 bases, with 12 bases between them. In germline, CDR1 is SGHRS, CDR2 YFSETQ. This CDR3 spans 16 amino acids. The CDR3 DNA is TGCGCCAGCAGCTTGCAGGGTAGGGGCGGGGCCAACGTCCTGACTTTC. Translation: CASSLQGRGGANVLTF.

The chain's CDR3 is CASSLREGGNTGELFF. In DNA form, the CDR3 reads TGTGCCAGCAGCTTGAGGGAGGGAGGGAACACCGGGGAGCTGTTTTTT. The gene calls are TRBV5-4 and TRBJ2-2; 7 nucleotides match TRBD2. V gave up 1 base and J gave up 1 base; unmatched junction bases: 4. The CDR3 loop spans 16 amino acids. Germline loops: CDR1 SGHNT, CDR2 YYREEE (reference sequence). The full variable domain, in which reference TRBV5-4 and TRBJ2-2 provide the parts outside the CDR3, is ETGVTQSPTHLIKTRGQQVTLRCSSQSGHNTVSWYQQALGQGPQFIFQYYREEENGRGNFPPRFSGLQFPNYSSELNVNALELDDSALYLCASSLREGGNTGELFFGEGSRLTVL.

In the case of this clone: The sample holds other DNA sequences that translate to the same CDR3. The DNA of the CDR3 is TGTGCCAGCAGCCGGGGGGGAACTGAAGCTTTCTTT. This encodes CASSRGGTEAFF. The chain couples TRBV28 to TRBJ1-1; TRBD1 is a possible D gene (5 bases). The germline gives CDR1 MDHEN, CDR2 SYDVKM. V was pared by 6 bases and J by 5 bases, with 10 bases between. The CDR3 is 12 residues long. The variable domain in full, with the rest retrieved from reference TRBV28 and TRBJ1-1, is DVKVTQSSRYLVKRTGEKVFLECVQDMDHENMFWYRQDPGLGLRLIYFSYDVKMKEKGDIPEGYSVSREKKERFSLILESASTNQTSMYLCASSRGGTEAFFGQGTRLTVV.

The chain is built from TRBV6-1 and TRBJ1-1; 10 bases map to TRBD1. Looked up from germline, CDR1 is MNHNS and CDR2 is SASEGT. The CDR3 sequence is 13 residues long. V lost 6 bases, J lost 6 bases, and 4 bases stayed unmatched. The CDR3 protein is CASRDRGLSEAFF. CDR3 bases: TGTGCCAGCAGAGACAGGGGGCTGTCTGAAGCTTTCTTT.

This chain uses TRBV29-1 with TRBJ1-1; tentatively, D is TRBD1 (5 bases). The CDR3 contains 14 residues. The germline gives CDR1 SQVTM, CDR2 ANQGSEA. Trimming removed 7 bases from V and 1 base from J, with 16 bases in between. CDR3 coding DNA: TGCAGCGGGGTCGTTGGCGGGGCGAACACTGAAGCTTTCTTT. Its translation is CSGVVGGANTEAFF.